The 20 T cell receptor beta chains given below trace back to one sample, sequenced in a study of blood T cells in healthy people across ages. The second PCR ran about 6 to 11 cycles with a sample-barcoded 5' primer and J-beta primers. MiXCR, applied by TCRdb to the 5' RACE reads, yields one record per CDR3 protein. The sample comprises over a million distinct CDR3 sequences, 55% to 75% of which are singletons, and approximately 7% rests with the top ten. Sequencing was done on a sample of blood. All receptors come from a man between 18 and 35 years old in good health.

The rearrangement links TRBV4-1 to TRBJ1-4; a weak D match, TRBD1 (6 bases). The ends were cut back, 0 bases at V and 5 bases at J, with 16 bases in the middle. The CDR3 runs 17 residues. Per the germline V gene, CDR1 is MGHRA and CDR2 is YSYEKL. CDR3 DNA: TGCGCCAGCAGCCAAGACCCGACGACAGGCTCCAATGAAAAACTGTTTTTT. This sequence encodes CASSQDPTTGSNEKLFF.

This clonotype was seen once. The chain uses TRBV27 and TRBJ2-3; D not certain. This CDR3 has 13 residues. In germline, CDR1 is MNHEY, CDR2 SMNVEV (reference sequence). Trimming removed 3 bases from V and 4 bases from J, with 8 bases in between. In DNA, the CDR3 is TGTGCCAGCAGTTTTCGACTCCCAGATACGCAGTATTTT. It codes for CASSFRLPDTQYF.

The chain combines TRBV6-1 with TRBJ2-3; unclear D gene. The length of the CDR3 is 15 residues. In germline, CDR1 is MNHNS, CDR2 SASEGT. The V end lost 2 bases, the J end lost 2 bases, and 11 bases lay between the germline ends. The chain's CDR3 is CASSEFGRSTDTQYF. CDR3 DNA: TGTGCCAGCAGTGAATTTGGGCGGTCCACAGATACGCAGTATTTT.

The genes are TRBV6-2 or TRBV6-3 and TRBJ1-5, with TRBD1 matching 8 bases. The CDR3 loop spans 15 amino acids. Germline CDR1 MNHEY, CDR2 SVGEGT. V trimming: 5 bases; J trimming: 4 bases; junction bases outside the gene matches: 7. CDR3 bases: TGTGCCAGCAGTACGGGACAGGTCTGGAATCAGCCCCAGCATTTT. Protein sequence: CASSTGQVWNQPQHF.

The V gene is TRBV4-1, the J gene TRBJ1-5; weak D call: TRBD1 (5 bases). The CDR3 extends over 15 amino acids. Trimming removed 4 bases at V and 6 bases at J, with 16 bases between. Germline V lookup: CDR1 MGHRA, CDR2 YSYEKL. The CDR3 bases are TGCGCCAGCAGCCCATGGGGCCGGGGCAGTCAGCCCCAGCATTTT. Its translation is CASSPWGRGSQPQHF.

The genes are TRBV4-3 and TRBJ2-3; 8 bases match TRBD2. CDR1 is LGHNA, CDR2 YSLEER, per germline. Trimming cost V 0 bases and J 2 bases; bases outside gene matches: 10. The CDR3 spans 18 residues. In DNA form, the CDR3 reads TGCGCCAGCAGCCAAGATGGTGGGCGGGGGGTTCTCACAGATACGCAGTATTTT. Translation gives CASSQDGGRGVLTDTQYF.

Only one count was recorded for this clonotype. The J gene is TRBJ1-2, the V gene TRBV15, with D possibly TRBD1 on 6 matching bases. Germline lookup yields CDR1 LNHNV and CDR2 YYDKDF (reference sequence). This CDR3 is 12 amino acids long. Trimming cost V 2 bases and J 8 bases, with 9 bases left between them. The CDR3 sequence: CATSRTGKGYTF. CDR3 DNA sequence: TGTGCCACCAGCAGAACAGGGAAAGGCTACACCTTC.

This clonotype was detected only once. The rearrangement joins TRBV20-1 to TRBJ2-4; D tentatively reads TRBD1 or TRBD2 (6 bases each). The last part of the DNA fits TRBJ2-7 better; the J call may be wrong. CDR1 is DFQATT, CDR2 SNEGSKA, per germline (reference sequence). The length of the CDR3 is 14 residues. Here the CDR3 reads CSASLGGWAYEQYF. In DNA, the CDR3 is TGCAGTGCTAGCTTAGGGGGGTGGGCCTACGAGCAGTACTTC.

V and J are TRBV7-2 and TRBJ2-1, with D possibly matching TRBD2 (5 bases). The J call could be wrong; TRBJ2-7 is a better fit for the DNA end. CDR3 length: 14 residues. The germline CDR1 and CDR2 sequences are SGHTA and FQGNSA. The CDR3 loop reads CASSLLGNYNEQYF. CDR3 DNA: TGTGCCAGCAGCTTACTCGGGAACTACAATGAGCAGTACTTC.

The V gene is TRBV5-1, the J gene TRBJ2-7; possibly TRBD1 or TRBD2 for D (6 bases each). This CDR3 comprises 16 residues. Per germline, CDR1 SGHRS and CDR2 YFSETQ. The germline V and J ends were trimmed by 1 base and 2 bases, with 16 bases remaining between them. The DNA of the CDR3 is TGCGCCAGCAGCTTGTTCGGGGGCGGAGGGACCTACGAGCAGTACTTC. Translation gives CASSLFGGGGTYEQYF. Complete variable domain (other parts from reference TRBV5-1 and TRBJ2-7): KAGVTQTPRYLIKTRGQQVTLSCSPISGHRSVSWYQQTPGQGLQFLFEYFSETQRNKGNFPGRFSGRQFSNSRSEMNVSTLELGDSALYLCASSLFGGGGTYEQYFGPGTRLTVT.

The chain links TRBV7-2 to TRBJ2-1; 10 bases are shared with TRBD2. Germline trimming cut 6 bases from V and 5 bases from J; bases unmatched to any gene: 10. The CDR3 has 16 amino acids. The germline V gene has CDR1 SGHTA and CDR2 FQGNSA. The CDR3 loop is CASSYSGSGGNNEQFF. Here the CDR3 DNA reads TGTGCCAGCAGTTACTCCGGTAGCGGGGGGAACAATGAGCAGTTCTTC.

The rearrangement joins TRBV28 to TRBJ2-3; D gene ambiguous. Germline V CDR1 and CDR2: MDHEN, SYDVKM. The CDR3 has 13 residues. V lost 5 bases and J 4 bases, leaving 10 bases between the germline ends. CDR3 sequence (DNA): TGTGCCAGCAGTGCGGTCGAGGCAGATACGCAGTATTTT. Its protein product is CASSAVEADTQYF.

The chain joins TRBV4-2 to TRBJ2-3; D is undetermined. Per germline, CDR1 LGHNA and CDR2 YNFKEQ. The ends were cut back, 5 bases at V and 1 base at J, with 10 bases in the middle. This CDR3 region has 14 residues. CDR3: CASSVSSGTDTQYF. Written as DNA, the CDR3 is TGTGCCAGCAGCGTCAGCTCCGGCACAGATACGCAGTATTTT.

The chain carries TRBV5-5 and TRBJ2-7; no reliable D call. Germline V lookup: CDR1 SGHKS, CDR2 YYEKEE (reference sequence). The CDR3 length is 14 residues. Trimming stripped 7 bases from V and 0 bases from J, with 14 bases between. The CDR3 DNA reads TGTGCCAGCGGAATACACACGAGCTCCTACGAGCAGTACTTC. Residues: CASGIHTSSYEQYF.

The chain recombines TRBV5-1 with TRBJ2-7, with D tentatively TRBD2 (6 bases). The CDR3 runs 13 residues. V shed 4 bases and J shed 4 bases, with 12 bases lying between them. The germline CDR1 and CDR2 sequences are SGHRS and YFSETQ. CDR3 sequence: CASSLIGRYEQYF. CDR3 bases: TGCGCCAGCAGCCTCATCGGGAGATACGAGCAGTACTTC.

This chain uses TRBV6-1 with TRBJ2-3; 7 bases align to TRBD1. Germline CDR1 is MNHNS and CDR2 is SASEGT. V lost 6 bases, J lost 2 bases, and 14 bases stayed unmatched. The CDR3 totals 17 residues. The DNA of the CDR3 is TGTGCCAGCAGCCGTGGACCCGGGACAGCTTACACAGATACGCAGTATTTT. It translates to CASSRGPGTAYTDTQYF.

This sequence joins TRBV9 and TRBJ1-2; TRBD1 aligns across 10 bases. CDR1 is SGDLS and CDR2 is YYNGEE in the germline V gene. Trimming cost V 5 bases and J 4 bases; bases outside gene matches: 17. There are 18 residues in the CDR3. This chain's CDR3 is CASRDDSDRGRIPYGYTF. CDR3 coding DNA: TGTGCCAGCAGAGACGACTCCGACAGGGGGCGAATCCCCTATGGCTACACCTTC.

In this sample, this clonotype turned up many times. The V gene is TRBV27, the J gene TRBJ2-4, with 9 bases matching TRBD1. Germline CDR1 MNHEY, CDR2 SMNVEV (reference sequence). Trimming at V came to 6 bases and at J to 15 bases, leaving 15 bases not matched to a gene. The CDR3 contains 14 residues. The CDR3 nucleotides are TGTGCCAGCAGACCGACAGGGGGAACAGGTTGGCTGTACTTC. Its translation is CASRPTGGTGWLYF.

This clonotype was found once. J is TRBJ2-7 and V is TRBV4-1, with D possibly TRBD1 on 6 matching bases. The CDR3 has 15 amino acids. Germline V lookup: CDR1 MGHRA, CDR2 YSYEKL. With 3 bases removed from V and 2 bases from J, the gap between germline ends came to 14 bases. The CDR3 spells CASSHQTGAPYEQYF. CDR3 nucleotide sequence: TGCGCCAGCAGCCACCAGACAGGTGCCCCCTACGAGCAGTACTTC.

The chain links TRBV29-1 to TRBJ2-5, with TRBD2 matching over 7 bases. The CDR3 runs to 13 residues. The trim removed 7 bases at V and 11 bases at J, leaving 16 bases unmatched. CDR1 is SQVTM and CDR2 is ANQGSEA in the germline V gene. As DNA, the CDR3 is TGCAGCGCCCGGGAGGCCCCTCACAATGAGCAGTACTTC. This encodes CSAREAPHNEQYF.